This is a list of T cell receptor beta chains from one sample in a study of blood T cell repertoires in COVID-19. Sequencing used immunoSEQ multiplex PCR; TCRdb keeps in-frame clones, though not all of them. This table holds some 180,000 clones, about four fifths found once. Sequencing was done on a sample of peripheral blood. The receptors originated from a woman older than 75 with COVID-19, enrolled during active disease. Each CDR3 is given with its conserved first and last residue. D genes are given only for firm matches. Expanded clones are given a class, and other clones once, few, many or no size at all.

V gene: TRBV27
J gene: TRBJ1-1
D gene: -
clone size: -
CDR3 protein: CASSSLAGVNTEAFF
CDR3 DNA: TGTGCCAGCAGCTCCCTCGCAGGGGTGAACACTGAAGCTTTCTTT

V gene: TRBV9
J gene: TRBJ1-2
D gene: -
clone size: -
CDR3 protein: CASSVAGGAEKGYTF
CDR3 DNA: TGTGCCAGCAGCGTAGCGGGGGGGGCGGAAAAAGGCTACACCTTC

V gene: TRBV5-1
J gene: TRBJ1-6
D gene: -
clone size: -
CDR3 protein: CASMKGVSGDNSPLHF
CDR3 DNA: TGCGCCAGCATGAAGGGGGTCTCAGGTGATAATTCACCCCTCCACTTT

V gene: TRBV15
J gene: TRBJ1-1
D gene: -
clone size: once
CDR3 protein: CATSLIRAGKGMNTEAFF
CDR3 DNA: TGTGCCACCAGCTTAATACGGGCAGGGAAGGGGATGAACACTGAAGCTTTCTTT

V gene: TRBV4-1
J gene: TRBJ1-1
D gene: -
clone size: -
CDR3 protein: CASSQDSDRMNTEAFF
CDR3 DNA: TGCGCCAGCAGCCAAGATTCCGACAGGATGAACACTGAAGCTTTCTTT

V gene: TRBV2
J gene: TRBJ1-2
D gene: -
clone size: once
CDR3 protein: CASSEGTVYGYTF
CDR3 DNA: TGTGCCAGCAGTGAAGGGACAGTTTATGGCTACACCTTC

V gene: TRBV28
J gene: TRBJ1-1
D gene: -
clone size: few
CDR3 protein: CASATGTSNLPIGAFF
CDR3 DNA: TGTGCCAGCGCTACAGGGACATCGAACCTCCCGATAGGAGCTTTCTTT

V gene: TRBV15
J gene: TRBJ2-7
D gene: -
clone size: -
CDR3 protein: CATSRDLVSRSEQYF
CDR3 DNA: TGTGCCACCAGCAGAGATCTCGTTTCGAGGTCCGAGCAGTACTTC

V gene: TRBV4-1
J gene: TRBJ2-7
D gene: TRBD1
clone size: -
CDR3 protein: CASSQARDRSTYEQYF
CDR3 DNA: TGCGCCAGCAGCCAAGCAAGGGACAGGAGTACCTACGAGCAGTACTTC

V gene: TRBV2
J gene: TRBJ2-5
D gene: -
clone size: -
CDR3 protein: CASSPGERETQYF
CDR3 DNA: TGTGCCAGCAGCCCAGGGGAGCGGGAGACCCAGTACTTC

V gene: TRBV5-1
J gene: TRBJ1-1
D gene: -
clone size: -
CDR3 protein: CASTPSSRGMNTEAFF
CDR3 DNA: TGCGCCAGCACTCCGTCTAGCAGGGGCATGAACACTGAAGCTTTCTTT

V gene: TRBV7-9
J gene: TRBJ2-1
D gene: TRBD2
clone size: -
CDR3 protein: CASSLALAGTYNEQFF
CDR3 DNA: TGTGCCAGCAGCTTAGCCCTAGCGGGGACCTACAATGAGCAGTTCTTC

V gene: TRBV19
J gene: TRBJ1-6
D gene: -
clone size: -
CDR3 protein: CASCRGQKNSPLHF
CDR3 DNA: TGTGCCAGCTGTCGCGGACAGAAGAATTCACCCCTCCACTTT

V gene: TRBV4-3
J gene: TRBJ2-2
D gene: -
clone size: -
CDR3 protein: CASSLQAQWDTGELFF
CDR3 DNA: TGCGCCAGCAGCCTACAGGCACAGTGGGACACCGGGGAGCTGTTTTTT